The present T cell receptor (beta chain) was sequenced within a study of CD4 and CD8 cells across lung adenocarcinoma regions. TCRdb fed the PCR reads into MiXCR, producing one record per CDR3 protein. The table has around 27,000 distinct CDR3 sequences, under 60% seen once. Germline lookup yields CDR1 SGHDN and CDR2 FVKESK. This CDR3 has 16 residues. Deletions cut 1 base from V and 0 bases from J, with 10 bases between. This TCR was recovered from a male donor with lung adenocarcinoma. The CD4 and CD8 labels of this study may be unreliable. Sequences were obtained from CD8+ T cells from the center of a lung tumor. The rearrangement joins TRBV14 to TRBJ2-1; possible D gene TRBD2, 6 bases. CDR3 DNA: TGTGCCAGCAGCCAAGGGGGGAGGACCTCCTACAATGAGCAGTTCTTC. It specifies CASSQGGRTSYNEQFF.